This T cell receptor (beta chain) was documented in a study of T cells in Graves' hyperthyroidism and ophthalmopathy (dated by TCRdb to about 2019). A note on the overall study: Peripheral blood samples were taken at initial diagnosis, before any treatment was given. An independent validation cohort of about 20 hyperthyroidism patients and roughly 16 patients who later progressed to ophthalmopathy tested prospective prediction of ophthalmopathy. The paper reports TCR Vbeta CDR3 sequencing of about 140 peripheral blood samples: around 45 ophthalmopathy, roughly 74 hyperthyroidism and approximately 17 progressor patients. Thyroid tissue and blood T-cell repertoires from six Graves' hyperthyroidism patients were also compared in the study. Following sampling, methimazole starting at 30 mg daily was given to hyperthyroidism patients, and high-dose intravenous methylprednisolone was given to ophthalmopathy patients. To identify TCR V-J signatures that set the groups apart, the researchers used a discovery cohort of 90 to 100 patients, made up of fewer than 50 with Graves' ophthalmopathy and around 58 with stable Graves' hyperthyroidism. The approximately 90 discovery patients were randomly split 7:3 into training and test sets.

Concerning this clonotype: Its antigen specificity is not known. Base qualities are not at hand, and no much larger clone is one base apart.

Findings and caveats that apply to the study as a whole: Most expanded thyroid clonotypes (frequency above 0.001) were also detected in blood, a finding suggesting that blood repertoires may reflect thyroid immune responses. No statistical method was used to set the sample size in advance, and investigators knew the group allocation. A 13 V-J signature model separated ophthalmopathy from stable hyperthyroidism, with about 88% sensitivity and roughly 82% specificity in cross-validation and 80%/75% in testing. In validation, the model predicted progression to ophthalmopathy with 65% to 71% sensitivity and 72% to 85% specificity, a median of 6.5 months before onset.

A patient counted as having stable Graves' hyperthyroidism if no progression to ophthalmopathy occurred over 18 months of follow-up. The hyperthyroidism patients were between 18 and 65 years old and newly diagnosed, with a disease duration of less than 2 months. Patients with uncontrolled infections, other autoimmune diseases, pregnancy or lactation were excluded. Diagnoses were based on clinical symptoms, serum thyroxine and TRAb, thyroid ultrasound and orbital computed tomography. Ficoll-Paque density gradient centrifugation was used to isolate PBMCs from around 9.1 ml of fresh peripheral blood. Total RNA was extracted using Trizol reagent, and RNA quality was assessed on an Agilent 2100 Bioanalyzer. Amplification of TCR beta CDR3 regions was carried out from RNA transcripts. The TCR CDR3 was subjected to a first round of RT-PCR using the HTBI primer set and the Qiagen OneStep RT-PCR kit. A second multiplex PCR round built the libraries, followed by size selection and purification. Sequencing of the libraries was done on an Illumina HiSeq2000 using paired-end 100 bp reads. As for how the authors treated the data: SOAPnuke was used to process the raw data, throwing out any read that contained adapters or uncalled bases, had a mean Phred below 15, or lacked an exact constant-primer or identifier match. COPE v1.2.5 was used to merge high-quality paired reads, and clonotypes were defined as unique nucleotide sequences. MiTCR v1.1 was used to align clonotypes to the IMGT TRBV, TRBD and TRBJ reference segments. The analysis included only V-J combinations with a frequency above 0.0001, which together covered approximately 99% of the repertoires. The TCS score was defined as the ratio of F50 (clonal expansion) to E x V (chaos), calculated using BLOSUM62-based TCRdist between CDR3 peptides within each V-J. Welch's t-statistics and random forest reduced 514 V-J features to fewer than 15, which were used in a naive Bayes classifier (R e1071). TCRdb ran its own pipeline on the public reads, namely fastp trimming at Q25 and MiXCR clone calling, and kept in-frame beta chains. Rows with a matching CDR3 protein are joined into one entry that keeps the most common DNA and genes. These V and J calls are TCRdb output, not the study's own analysis. This sample is represented by some 510,000 distinct CDR3 sequences; under 25% of them were singletons. 26% of the sample belongs to the ten largest clones.

Input material: blood. The TCR sequence derives from a man younger than 30 with Graves' hyperthyroidism.

The DNA is TGCGCCAGCAGCCTGGGACATTCTAGCAATCAGCCCCAGCATTTT. It encodes CASSLGHSSNQPQHF. The receptor chain draws on TRBV4-1 and TRBJ1-5; the D gene is perhaps TRBD1, from 6 matching bases. The CDR3 goes from the cysteine to the phenylalanine over 15 residues. Solely the CDR3 DNA is kept, with 45 bases framed from the first base. CDR1 is given as MGHRA and CDR2 as YSYEKL, both from the germline V gene. A distance of 10 bases separates the germline ends of V and J, which lose 4 bases and 0 bases respectively.